This T cell receptor beta chain was sequenced in a study of Graves' ophthalmopathy and Graves' hyperthyroidism (dated by TCRdb to 2016 to 2018). Study-wide context: Peripheral blood was collected at initial diagnosis, prior to any treatment. The study used TCR beta repertoire signatures to distinguish Graves' ophthalmopathy from Graves' hyperthyroidism and to predict progression to ophthalmopathy. In total, 135 blood samples were TCR-sequenced: 40 to 45 ophthalmopathy, over 70 hyperthyroidism and approximately 17 hyperthyroidism-to-ophthalmopathy patients. A discovery set of 95 to 100 patients (43 ophthalmopathy, 60 or so stable hyperthyroidism) was enrolled to explore V-J signatures distinguishing ophthalmopathy from hyperthyroidism. For independent validation, a separate cohort was made up of 18 to 20 hyperthyroidism patients plus 17 patients who later progressed from hyperthyroidism to ophthalmopathy. In over 5 hyperthyroidism patients, the T-cell repertoires found in thyroid tissue were compared with those found in blood. Following sample collection, hyperthyroidism patients were given methimazole at a starting dose of 30 mg daily, and ophthalmopathy patients were given high-dose intravenous methylprednisolone. For training and testing, the 80 to 100 patients in the discovery cohort were randomly divided in a 7:3 ratio.

Deletion took 3 bases off V and 4 bases off J, with a span of 15 bases between the germline ends. CDR1 and CDR2 (SQVTM, ANQGSEA) derive from the germline V gene. There are 14 amino acids in the CDR3, from cysteine to phenylalanine inclusive. The only DNA kept is the CDR3, 42 bases in frame from the first base. Ophthalmopathy patients had moderately to severely active disease, Clinical Activity Score of at least 3, NOSPECS grade of at least 4, and disease duration under 3 months. Patients with other autoimmune diseases, uncontrolled infections, pregnancy or lactation were excluded. Diagnosis was based on clinical symptoms, serum thyroxine, TRAb, thyroid ultrasound and orbital computed tomography. Using Ficoll-Paque density gradient centrifugation, PBMCs were isolated from 9 to 10 ml of fresh peripheral blood. Total RNA was extracted using Trizol reagent, and RNA quality was checked on an Agilent 2100 Bioanalyzer.

For repertoire sequencing, the TCR beta CDR3 regions were amplified from RNA transcripts. HTBI primers and the Qiagen OneStep RT-PCR kit were used in a first-round RT-PCR, which was followed by a second-round multiplex PCR, size selection and purification. The libraries underwent paired-end sequencing with 100 bp reads on an Illumina HiSeq2000. As for how the authors treated the data: SOAPnuke was used for read processing, and reads with adapters, uncalled bases, a mean Phred below 15, or no exact constant-primer or identifier match were discarded. High-quality paired reads were merged with COPE v1.2.5. Each unique nucleotide sequence was defined as a clonotype, and clonotypes were aligned to IMGT TRB V, D and J references with MiTCR v1.1. Analysis was restricted to V-J combinations with a frequency above 0.0001, which covered roughly 99% of repertoires. For each V-J combination, a TCR clonal expansion and chaos score was defined as F50 clonal expansion divided by the chaos observed in the TCRdist matrix. Welch's t-statistics and random forest were used to reduce features to 10 to 15 V-J combinations, which were fed into a naive Bayes classifier. The similarity between thyroid and blood repertoires was quantified using the Morisita-Horn index. The raw public reads went through TCRdb reprocessing: fastp at Q25, MiXCR clone calling, in-frame beta chains kept. All rows with the same CDR3 protein become a single entry with the most common DNA and genes. It is TCRdb's table, rather than the study itself, that gives the V and J calls and clone size. The sample table contains about 410,000 distinct CDR3 sequences; only one count was recorded for 15% to 20% of them. 1.6% of the sample lies in the top ten.

Study-wide findings and limitations: No statistical method was used to set the sample size in advance, and the investigators knew which group each participant was assigned to. The 13-signature model separated ophthalmopathy from stable hyperthyroidism with approximately 90% sensitivity and 81.08% specificity in cross-validation, and 80%/75% in the test set. Among expanded thyroid clonotypes with frequency above 0.001, most also showed up in blood, which suggests that blood repertoires may reflect the thyroid immune response. In validation, the model predicted ophthalmopathy progression with about 70% sensitivity and 72.22% specificity; approximately 12 predicted patients were CT-confirmed with GO in a median of about 7.1 months.

There are many counts of this clonotype. What this receptor recognizes is not known. No base quality values were provided; no much bigger clone lies one nucleotide off. This TCR came from a young woman with Graves' ophthalmopathy. Donor details come from another sample of the same person, matched by shared clones. The specimen sequenced was peripheral blood. The chain is made from TRBV29-1 and TRBJ1-1; a weak D assignment points to TRBD1 (6 bases agree). The nucleotide sequence is TGCAGCGTTGAGTTCGGGGGGCCGGGCACTGAAGCTTTCTTT. Translation gives CSVEFGGPGTEAFF.